This TCR beta chain was sequenced for a study of shared clonotypes between healthy human individuals. General study results and limits: At large depth, rarefaction still showed sorted-subset sequencing to be incomplete.

This table comes from immunoSEQ multiplex PCR, and its TCRdb copy is limited to in-frame clones, with some not included. Of some 600,000 clones listed, about 96% are singletons. Naive CD8 cells lacked CD45RO, underwent positive selection for CCR7 and left out terminally differentiated effector memory CD45RA+ cells. Notes on this clone: What it binds is not known.

The origin of this receptor is a woman in her 30s in good health. Material: naive CD8+ T cells sorted from blood.

CDR3 sequence reads: CASSWGQGWTEAFF. CDR3 nucleotide sequence: TGTGCCAGCAGTTGGGGACAGGGGTGGACTGAAGCTTTCTTT. The rearrangement joins TRBV6-5 to TRBJ1-1, with 10 bases matching TRBD1. Germline lookup yields CDR1 MNHEY and CDR2 SVGAGI. The J segment lost 5 bases and the V segment lost 4 bases, leaving 4 bases of the junction unmatched. This CDR3 has 14 residues.